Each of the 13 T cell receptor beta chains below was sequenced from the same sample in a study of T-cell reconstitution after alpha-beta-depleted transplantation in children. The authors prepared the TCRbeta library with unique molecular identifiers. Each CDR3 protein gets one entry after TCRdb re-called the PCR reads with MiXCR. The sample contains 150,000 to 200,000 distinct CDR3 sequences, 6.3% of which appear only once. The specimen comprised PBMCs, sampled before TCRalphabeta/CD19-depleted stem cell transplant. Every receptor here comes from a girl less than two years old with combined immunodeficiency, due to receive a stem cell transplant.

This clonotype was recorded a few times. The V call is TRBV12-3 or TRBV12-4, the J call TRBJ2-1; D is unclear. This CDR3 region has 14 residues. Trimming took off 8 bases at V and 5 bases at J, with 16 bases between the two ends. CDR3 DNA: TGTGCCAGCCCCTTTCCCCGGGCCAACAATGAGCAGTTCTTC. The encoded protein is CASPFPRANNEQFF.

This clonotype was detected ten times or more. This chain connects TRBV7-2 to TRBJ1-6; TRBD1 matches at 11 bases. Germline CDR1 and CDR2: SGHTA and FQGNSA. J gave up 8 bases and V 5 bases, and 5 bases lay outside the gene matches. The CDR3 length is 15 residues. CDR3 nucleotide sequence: TGTGCCAGCAGCGTCGGACAGGGGGCTTATTCACCCCTCCACTTT. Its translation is CASSVGQGAYSPLHF.

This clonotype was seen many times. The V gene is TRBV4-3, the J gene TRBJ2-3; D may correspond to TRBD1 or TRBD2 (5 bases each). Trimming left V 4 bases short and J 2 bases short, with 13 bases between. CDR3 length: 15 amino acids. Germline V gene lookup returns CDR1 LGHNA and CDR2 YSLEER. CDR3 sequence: CASSLGGYVTDTQYF. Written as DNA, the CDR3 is TGCGCCAGCAGCCTTGGGGGTTACGTCACAGATACGCAGTATTTT.

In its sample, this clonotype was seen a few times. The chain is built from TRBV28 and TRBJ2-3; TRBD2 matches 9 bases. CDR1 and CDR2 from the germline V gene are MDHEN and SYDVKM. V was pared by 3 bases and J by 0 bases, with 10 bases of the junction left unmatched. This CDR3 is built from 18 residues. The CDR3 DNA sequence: TGTGCCAGCAGTTTTAGCAGCGGGAGGCCCTCTAGCACAGATACGCAGTATTTT. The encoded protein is CASSFSSGRPSSTDTQYF.

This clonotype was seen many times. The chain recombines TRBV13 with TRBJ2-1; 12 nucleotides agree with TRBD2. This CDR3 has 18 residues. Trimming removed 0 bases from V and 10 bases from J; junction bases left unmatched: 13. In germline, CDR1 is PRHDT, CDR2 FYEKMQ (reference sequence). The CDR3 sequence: CASSLGRRGLAGGSEQFF. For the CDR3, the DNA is TGTGCCAGCAGCTTAGGCCGTAGGGGACTAGCGGGCGGTAGCGAGCAGTTCTTC.

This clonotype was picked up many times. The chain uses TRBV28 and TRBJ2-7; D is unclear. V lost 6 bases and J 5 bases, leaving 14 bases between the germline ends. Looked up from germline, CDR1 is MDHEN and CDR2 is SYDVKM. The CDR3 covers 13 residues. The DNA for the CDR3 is TGTGCCAGCAGGTGGGCCATAAGGGACGAGCAGTACTTC. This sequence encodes CASRWAIRDEQYF.

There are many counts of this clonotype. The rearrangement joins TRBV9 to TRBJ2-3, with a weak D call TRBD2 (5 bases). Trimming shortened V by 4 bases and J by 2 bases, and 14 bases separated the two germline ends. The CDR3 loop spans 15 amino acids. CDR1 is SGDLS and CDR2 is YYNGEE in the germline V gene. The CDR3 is CASSPGILHTDTQYF. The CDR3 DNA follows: TGTGCCAGCAGCCCGGGGATTCTTCACACAGATACGCAGTATTTT. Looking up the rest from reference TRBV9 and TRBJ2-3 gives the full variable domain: DSGVTQTPKHLITATGQRVTLRCSPRSGDLSVYWYQQSLDQGLQFLIQYYNGEERAKGNILERFSAQQFPDLHSELNLSSLELGDSALYFCASSPGILHTDTQYFGPGTRLTVL.

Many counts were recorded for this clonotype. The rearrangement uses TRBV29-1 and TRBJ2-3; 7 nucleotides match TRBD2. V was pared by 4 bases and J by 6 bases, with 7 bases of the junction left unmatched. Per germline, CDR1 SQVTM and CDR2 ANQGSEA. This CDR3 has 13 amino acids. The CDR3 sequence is CSVVSLRGDTQYF. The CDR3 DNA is TGCAGCGTTGTTTCACTGCGGGGGGATACGCAGTATTTT.

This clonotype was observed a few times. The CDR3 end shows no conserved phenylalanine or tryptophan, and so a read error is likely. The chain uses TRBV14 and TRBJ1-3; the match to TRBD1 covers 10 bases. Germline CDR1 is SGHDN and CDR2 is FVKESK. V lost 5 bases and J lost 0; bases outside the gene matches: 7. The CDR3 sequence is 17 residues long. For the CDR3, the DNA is TGTGCCAGCAGCAGACAGGGGGCTCTTTCCTCTGGAAACACCATATATTGT. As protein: CASSRQGALSSGNTIYC.

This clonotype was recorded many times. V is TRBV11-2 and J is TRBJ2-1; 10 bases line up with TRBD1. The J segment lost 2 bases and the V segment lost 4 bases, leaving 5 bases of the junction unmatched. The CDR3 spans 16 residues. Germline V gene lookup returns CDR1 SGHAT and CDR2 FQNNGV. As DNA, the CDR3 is TGTGCCAGCAGCTCCACCGGGACAGGGGCCTACAATGAGCAGTTCTTC. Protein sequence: CASSSTGTGAYNEQFF.

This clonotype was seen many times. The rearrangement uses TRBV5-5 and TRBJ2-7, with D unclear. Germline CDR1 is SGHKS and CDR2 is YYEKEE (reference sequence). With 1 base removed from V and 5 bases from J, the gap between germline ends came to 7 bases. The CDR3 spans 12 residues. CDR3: CASSLYLHEQYF. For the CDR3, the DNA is TGTGCCAGCAGCTTGTACCTCCACGAGCAGTACTTC.

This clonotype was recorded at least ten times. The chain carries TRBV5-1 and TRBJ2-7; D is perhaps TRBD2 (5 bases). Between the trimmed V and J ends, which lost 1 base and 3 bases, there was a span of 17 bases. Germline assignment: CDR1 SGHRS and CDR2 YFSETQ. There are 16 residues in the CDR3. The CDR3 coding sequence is TGCGCCAGCAGCTTGTTTGGGGAGTTAGCAGACTACGAGCAGTACTTC. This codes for CASSLFGELADYEQYF.

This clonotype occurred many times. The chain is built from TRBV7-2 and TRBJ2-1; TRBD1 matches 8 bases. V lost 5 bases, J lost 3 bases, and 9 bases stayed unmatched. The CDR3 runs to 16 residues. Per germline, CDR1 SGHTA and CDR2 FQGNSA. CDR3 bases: TGTGCCAGCAGCCCTGTCAGGGGGCCGCGCTACAATGAGCAGTTCTTC. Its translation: CASSPVRGPRYNEQFF.